These 12 T cell receptor beta chains share one sample of origin, sequenced in a study of T cell responses to AZD1222 COVID-19 vaccine. Only in-frame clones appear in the TCRdb table, and some are missing; sequencing was by immunoSEQ multiplex PCR. The sample has over 45,000 clones, nearly 90% seen once. The source was peripheral blood, collected on day 0 of AZD1222 vaccination. These receptors were obtained from an adult in good health.

The chain combines TRBV18 with TRBJ1-5, with D maybe TRBD1 (5 bases). The V gene's germline CDR1 is KGHSH and CDR2 LQKENI. V lost 4 bases and J lost 5, with 9 bases in between. CDR3 length: 13 amino acids. In DNA, the CDR3 is TGTGCCAGCTCACAGGGGAGGGATCAGCCCCAGCATTTT. Its translation is CASSQGRDQPQHF.

The genes are TRBV7-9 and TRBJ1-2; D is uncertain. Germline CDR1 and CDR2: SEHNR and FQNEAQ (reference sequence). Trimming cost V 1 base and J 8 bases, with 17 bases left between them. The CDR3 sequence is 15 residues long. The CDR3 DNA reads as TGTGCCAGCAGCTTAGGGGCCAGCGAGGGCGGCGGCTACACCTTC. The encoded protein is CASSLGASEGGGYTF.

The sample holds one count of this clone. The rearrangement links TRBV20-1 to TRBJ1-2; 8 bases map to TRBD1. CDR1 DFQATT and CDR2 SNEGSKA come from the germline V gene (reference sequence). The CDR3 totals 11 residues. The ends lost 6 bases at V and 3 bases at J; junction bases unmatched: 0. The CDR3 DNA is TGCAGTGCGGACAGGGACTATGGCTACACCTTC. Protein: CSADRDYGYTF.

This rearrangement joins TRBV19 to TRBJ2-2, with 7 nucleotides matching TRBD1. Germline CDR1 and CDR2: LNHDA and SQIVND (reference sequence). Germline trimming cut 4 bases from V and 2 bases from J; bases unmatched to any gene: 4. This CDR3 has 15 amino acids. CDR3 residues: CASSTGTANTGELFF. The CDR3 DNA reads as TGTGCCAGTAGTACCGGGACAGCCAACACCGGGGAGCTGTTTTTT. Using reference TRBV19 and TRBJ2-2 for the parts outside the CDR3, the full variable domain is DGGITQSPKYLFRKEGQNVTLSCEQNLNHDAMYWYRQDPGQGLRLIYYSQIVNDFQKGDIAEGYSVSREKKESFPLTVTSAQKNPTAFYLCASSTGTANTGELFFGEGSRLTVL.

The chain employs TRBV3-1 (or the pseudogene TRBV3-2) and TRBJ2-2; 8 bases line up with TRBD1. CDR1 is LGHDT and CDR2 is YNNKEL in the germline V gene (reference sequence). CDR3 length: 13 residues. The J segment lost 11 bases and the V segment lost 4 bases, leaving 6 bases of the junction unmatched. CDR3 nucleotide sequence: TGTGCCAGCAGCCCAAGCGGACAGGGAGAGCTGTTTTTT. Protein product: CASSPSGQGELFF.

The J gene is TRBJ2-7, the V gene TRBV7-9; 7 nucleotides agree with TRBD1. In germline, CDR1 is SEHNR, CDR2 FQNEAQ (reference sequence). J gave up 2 bases and V 0 bases, and 7 bases lay outside the gene matches. CDR3 size: 16 residues. The CDR3 DNA is TGTGCCAGCAGCTTAGCGTCAGGGACAGCTACCTACGAGCAGTACTTC. It specifies CASSLASGTATYEQYF. Variable domain in full (rest from reference TRBV7-9 and TRBJ2-7): DTGVSQNPRHKITKRGQNVTFRCDPISEHNRLYWYRQTLGQGPEFLTYFQNEAQLEKSRLLSDRFSAERPKGSFSTLEIQRTEQGDSAMYLCASSLASGTATYEQYFGPGTRLTVT.

The genes are TRBV6-5 and TRBJ1-1; D is unresolved. Germline assignment: CDR1 MNHEY and CDR2 SVGAGI. The CDR3 is 14 amino acids. Trimming stripped 6 bases from V and 0 bases from J, with 11 bases between. The CDR3 region is CASSPDDMNTEAFF. CDR3 nucleotide sequence: TGTGCCAGCAGCCCGGACGACATGAACACTGAAGCTTTCTTT.

The chain uses TRBV19 and TRBJ1-3; unclear D gene. Deletions cut 6 bases from V and 4 bases from J, with 7 bases between. Germline V gives CDR1 LNHDA, CDR2 SQIVND (reference sequence). The CDR3 consists of 12 residues. The CDR3, as DNA: TGTGCCAGTAGCTCGATCGGAAACACCATATATTTT. This sequence encodes CASSSIGNTIYF.

The V call is TRBV5-1, the J call TRBJ2-7, with 7 bases aligning to TRBD1. The germline V gene encodes CDR1 SGHRS and CDR2 YFSETQ. The ends lost 0 bases at V and 2 bases at J; junction bases unmatched: 5. The CDR3 loop spans 15 amino acids. CDR3 DNA: TGCGCCAGCAGCTTGGCCTGGGGGACAGCCTACGAGCAGTACTTC. As protein: CASSLAWGTAYEQYF. The whole variable domain, filled in from reference TRBV5-1 and TRBJ2-7, reads KAGVTQTPRYLIKTRGQQVTLSCSPISGHRSVSWYQQTPGQGLQFLFEYFSETQRNKGNFPGRFSGRQFSNSRSEMNVSTLELGDSALYLCASSLAWGTAYEQYFGPGTRLTVT.

The V and J genes are TRBV30 and TRBJ1-2, with D possibly matching TRBD1 (5 bases). CDR1 GTSNPN and CDR2 SVGIG come from the germline V gene (reference sequence). The CDR3 has 15 residues. V lost 2 bases and J lost 7, with 20 bases in between. CDR3 bases: TGTGCCTGGAGTCCCGGTTCTGGGGGGTTGGGTGGCTACACCTTC. As protein: CAWSPGSGGLGGYTF. The full variable domain, with the rest looked up from reference TRBV30 and TRBJ1-2, is SQTIHQWPATLVQPVGSPLSLECTVEGTSNPNLYWYRQAAGRGLQLLFYSVGIGQISSEVPQNLSASRPQDRQFILSSKKLLLSDSGFYLCAWSPGSGGLGGYTFGSGTRLTVV.

The CDR3 loop reads CASRGGRGYTF. In DNA form, the CDR3 reads TGTGCCAGCAGAGGGGGTCGCGGCTACACCTTC. This chain uses TRBV9 with TRBJ1-2, with D perhaps matching TRBD1 (6 bases). The CDR3 contains 11 residues. V was clipped by 5 bases and J by 8 bases, with 10 bases between them. Germline assignment: CDR1 SGDLS and CDR2 YYNGEE.

The rearrangement joins TRBV6-5 to TRBJ1-5; 7 nucleotides match TRBD1. The V gene end was trimmed by 6 bases and the J gene end by 4 bases; junction bases not matched to a gene: 9. This CDR3 comprises 15 residues. Looked up from germline, CDR1 is MNHEY and CDR2 is SVGAGI. The CDR3 nucleotides read TGTGCCAGCAGGGACCGACAGGGAAGTAATCAGCCCCAGCATTTT. This encodes CASRDRQGSNQPQHF.